The sequence of this T cell receptor beta chain was determined in a study of T cell repertoires in cytomegalovirus infection. At the level of the study: Selection of CMV epitopes for the study included recently identified HLA-C-restricted and well-studied HLA-B-restricted ones. Matching HLA type and CMV infection were both indicated by public TCR beta signatures. Study-wide findings and caveats: Ex vivo, HLA-C-restricted CMV-specific TCR beta clonotypes prevailed over the rest of the response.

This clonotype was seen repeatedly, ten times or more. Its antigen is still unknown. The CDR3 is made up of 13 amino acids. Germline loops: CDR1 MNHEY, CDR2 SVGEGT. The V gene lost 2 bases and the J gene lost 4 bases, with 8 bases spanning the gap. One entry per CDR3 protein, called by TCRdb with MiXCR from the reads. The sample comprises fewer than 1,000,000 distinct CDR3 sequences, around 29% of which are singletons, and roughly 13% rests with the top ten. The sequence was obtained from a human donor in good health (CMV status not recorded). Some clones in this sample may be carry-over from other donors' samples. Sequencing was performed on cultured CD8+ T cells from PBMCs, taken from culture after CMV antigen stimulation. This chain joins TRBV6-2 or TRBV6-3 and TRBJ1-1, with D perhaps TRBD1 (5 bases). The CDR3 DNA is TGTGCCAGCAGTTACGGGGGAAGCACTGAAGCTTTCTTT. This codes for CASSYGGSTEAFF.